This paragraph reports one T cell receptor (beta chain). These data originate in a study of blood T cell repertoires in COVID-19. Background on the study: The United States, Italy and Spain provided the acute and convalescent COVID-19 samples.

The CDR3 sequence is 16 residues long. Per germline, CDR1 SNHLY and CDR2 FYNNEI. The V gene end was trimmed by 6 bases and the J gene end by 4 bases; junction bases not matched to a gene: 8. It was during active infection that Seattle patients were enrolled and then longitudinally followed. In the original processing: Amplification from reference gene primers served as the basis for estimated nucleated cell counts. Sequencing was performed with immunoSEQ multiplex PCR; in TCRdb, only in-frame clones are kept and a portion is missing. That table is the source of V, J and clone size, and D and trimming were worked out from the DNA. The table lists under 350,000 clones, 75% to 95% of them singletons.

Sequencing was done on a sample of peripheral blood. The sequence came from a woman aged 25 to 39 with COVID-19, enrolled during active disease. The chain recombines TRBV2 with TRBJ2-5; 13 bases line up with TRBD2. The DNA of the CDR3 is TGTGCCAGCAGGTCCGGGACTAGCGGGATTTTAGAGACCCAGTACTTC. Translating it yields CASRSGTSGILETQYF.